A selection of T cell receptor beta chains follows, all from one sample in a study of T cells in Graves' hyperthyroidism and ophthalmopathy. One entry per CDR3 protein results from TCRdb running MiXCR on the multiplex PCR reads. Counted here are hundreds of thousands of distinct CDR3 sequences, 14% occurring once; the ten biggest clones make up around 23%. The sample was blood. Source of these receptors: a woman in her 30s with Graves' hyperthyroidism. The CDR3 runs from the conserved cysteine through the conserved F or W. The D gene is left open where the match is weak. Rows give clone size only sometimes, using once, few, many, or a class for an expanded clone.

j_call	v_call	clone_size	d_call	cdr3_aa	cdr3_nt
TRBJ2-4	TRBV20-1	.	TRBD1	CSAAGQGAKNIQYF	TGCAGTGCTGCTGGACAGGGTGCCAAAAACATTCAGTACTTC
TRBJ2-1	TRBV24-1	.	.	CATSDGRDNEQFF	TGTGCCACCAGTGACGGCAGGGACAATGAGCAGTTCTTC
TRBJ2-5	TRBV12-3/TRBV12-4	many	.	CASSLGVETQYF	TGTGCCAGCAGTTTGGGGGTTGAGACCCAGTACTTC
TRBJ2-3	TRBV10-1	.	.	CASSESREGAQYF	TGCGCCAGCAGTGAGTCGAGGGAGGGGGCGCAGTATTTT
TRBJ1-1	TRBV5-1	few	.	CASSPREEAEAFF	TGCGCCAGCAGCCCTCGGGAGGAGGCCGAAGCTTTCTTT
TRBJ2-7	TRBV27	many	.	CASSAILGGEQYF	TGTGCCAGCAGTGCGATACTAGGTGGCGAGCAGTACTTC
TRBJ2-5	TRBV4-1	few	TRBD1	CASSRLTGLAQYF	TGCGCCAGCAGCCGGTTGACAGGGCTGGCCCAGTACTTC
TRBJ2-7	TRBV5-1	few	.	CASSLGSGVDYEQYF	TGCGCCAGCAGCTTGGGGTCAGGGGTGGACTACGAGCAGTACTTC
TRBJ2-5	TRBV28	many	TRBD1	CASSPAPQGLETQYF	TGTGCCAGCAGTCCGGCACCACAGGGGCTTGAGACCCAGTACTTC
TRBJ1-3	TRBV9	.	.	CASSGGGGLRNTIYF	TGTGCCAGCAGTGGAGGGGGGGGATTGAGAAACACCATATATTTT
TRBJ2-6	TRBV6-1	many	.	CASNMWRENAGANVLTF	TGTGCCAGCAATATGTGGCGGGAAAACGCTGGGGCCAACGTCCTGACTTTC
TRBJ2-5	TRBV11-2	.	.	CASSLYAGQETQYF	TGTGCCAGCAGCTTATACGCTGGCCAAGAGACCCAGTACTTC
TRBJ1-6	TRBV7-2	.	.	CASSFEGGRPNSPLHF	TGTGCCAGCAGCTTCGAGGGGGGACGACCTAATTCACCCCTCCACTTT
TRBJ2-1	TRBV15	few	TRBD1	CATSRGVVRGIGAEAYEQFF	TGTGCCACCAGCAGAGGGGTGGTCAGGGGGATTGGAGCGGAGGCTTATGAGCAGTTCTTC
TRBJ1-1	TRBV6-1	few	.	CASSSHREGDPEAFF	TGTGCCAGCAGTTCCCACAGGGAGGGGGACCCTGAAGCTTTCTTT
TRBJ1-5	TRBV6-1	many	TRBD1	CASSGHAGGAVQPQHF	TGTGCCAGCAGTGGACACGCAGGGGGCGCGGTTCAGCCCCAGCATTTT
TRBJ2-1	TRBV28	many	TRBD2	CASSLVLAGGPPYNEQFF	TGTGCCAGCAGTTTGGTACTAGCGGGAGGGCCGCCCTACAATGAGCAGTTCTTC
TRBJ2-3	TRBV5-1	.	.	CASSLDDTTQLADTQYF	TGCGCCAGCAGCTTGGATGATACAACACAACTTGCAGATACGCAGTATTTT
TRBJ1-2	TRBV2	.	TRBD1	CAPGDRDSPANYGYTF	TGTGCCCCCGGGGACAGGGATTCTCCAGCTAACTATGGCTACACCTTC
TRBJ2-3	TRBV12-3/TRBV12-4	.	TRBD1	CASSRDRVGTDTQYF	TGTGCCAGCAGTCGCGACAGGGTGGGCACAGATACGCAGTATTTT
TRBJ2-5	TRBV28	many	.	CASQPEATRETQYF	TGTGCCAGCCAACCCGAAGCTACAAGAGAGACCCAGTACTTC
TRBJ2-3	TRBV27	many	.	CANRKGADTQYF	TGTGCCAATAGGAAGGGGGCAGATACGCAGTATTTT
TRBJ2-7	TRBV19	.	.	CASSPGVRGEQYF	TGTGCCAGTAGTCCAGGGGTGCGAGGCGAGCAGTACTTC
TRBJ2-3	TRBV3-1	.	TRBD1	CASSHRTGGTDTQYF	TGTGCCAGCAGCCATAGGACAGGGGGGACAGATACGCAGTATTTT
TRBJ2-5	TRBV12-3/TRBV12-4	many	.	CASSLAVIAAQYF	TGTGCCAGCAGTTTAGCGGTGATAGCGGCCCAGTACTTC
TRBJ1-5	TRBV3-1	.	TRBD1	CASSQTGGLDQPQHF	TGTGCCAGCAGCCAGACAGGGGGCTTGGATCAGCCCCAGCATTTT
TRBJ2-6	TRBV12-3/TRBV12-4	.	TRBD1	CASSLRLEGDRANVLTF	TGTGCCAGCAGTTTACGGCTTGAGGGGGACAGAGCCAACGTCCTGACTTTC
TRBJ1-2	TRBV19	few	TRBD1	CASKSPGQGYGYTF	TGTGCCAGTAAATCCCCCGGACAGGGGTATGGCTACACCTTC
TRBJ2-3	TRBV11-1	once	TRBD2	CASRPGTSGILYF	TGTGCCAGCAGGCCCGGGACTAGCGGAATACTGTATTTT
TRBJ2-1	TRBV28	many	TRBD2	CASSLWAGGPEQFF	TGTGCCAGCAGTTTATGGGCGGGAGGGCCTGAGCAGTTCTTC
TRBJ2-1	TRBV11-2	many	.	CASSWGLVYEQFF	TGTGCCAGCAGCTGGGGGCTTGTGTATGAGCAGTTCTTC
TRBJ2-7	TRBV5-1	.	TRBD1	CASSTNRDRSYEQYF	TGCGCCAGCAGCACCAACCGGGACAGATCCTACGAGCAGTACTTC
TRBJ2-3	TRBV27	.	TRBD2	CASSPGLAGTLSTDTQYF	TGTGCCAGCAGTCCTGGACTAGCGGGAACCCTTAGCACAGATACGCAGTATTTT
TRBJ2-1	TRBV20-1	.	.	CSARRVISYNEQFF	TGCAGTGCCAGGCGGGTGATCTCCTACAATGAGCAGTTCTTC
TRBJ2-7	TRBV7-8	.	.	CASSLADGSYEQYF	TGTGCCAGCAGCTTAGCAGATGGTTCCTACGAGCAGTACTTC
TRBJ2-3	TRBV7-8	many	TRBD2	CASSLGGLAAPDTQYF	TGTGCCAGCAGCTTAGGGGGACTAGCAGCGCCGGATACGCAGTATTTT
TRBJ2-1	TRBV24-1	many	.	CATSDSGRLDEQFF	TGTGCCACCAGTGATTCCGGGAGATTGGATGAGCAGTTCTTC
TRBJ2-3	TRBV15	.	TRBD2	CATSRDQFGTSGSTDTQYF	TGTGCCACCAGCAGAGATCAATTCGGGACTAGCGGTAGCACAGATACGCAGTATTTT
TRBJ2-7	TRBV2	many	TRBD1	CASSPRDSPYEQYF	TGTGCCAGCAGCCCCCGGGACAGTCCCTACGAGCAGTACTTC
TRBJ2-6	TRBV6-1	.	.	CASSDLRSGANVLTF	TGTGCCAGCAGTGATCTACGCTCTGGGGCCAACGTCCTGACTTTC
TRBJ2-3	TRBV10-1	many	TRBD2	CASSESGLAGVGADTQYF	TGCGCCAGCAGTGAGTCGGGACTAGCGGGAGTTGGGGCAGATACGCAGTATTTT
TRBJ2-5	TRBV7-9	many	.	CASSLGQFEETQYF	TGTGCCAGCAGCTTAGGTCAGTTCGAAGAGACCCAGTACTTC
TRBJ2-7	TRBV7-2	few	TRBD2	CASSRPSILAGTLSYEQYF	TGTGCCAGCAGCCGTCCCTCAATACTAGCGGGTACCCTTTCCTACGAGCAGTACTTC
TRBJ2-2	TRBV12-3/TRBV12-4	many	TRBD1	CASSYTGAGELFF	TGTGCCAGCAGTTATACAGGGGCCGGGGAGCTGTTTTTT
TRBJ1-5	TRBV30	few	.	CAWSVDNQPQHF	TGTGCCTGGAGTGTAGACAATCAGCCCCAGCATTTT
TRBJ2-2	TRBV29-1	.	.	CSVERTPGELFF	TGCAGCGTTGAACGGACCCCCGGGGAGCTGTTTTTT
TRBJ1-5	TRBV15	many	.	CATSTDRSRPQHF	TGTGCCACCAGCACCGACCGCTCTCGGCCCCAGCATTTT
TRBJ2-1	TRBV5-8	.	TRBD2	CASSLGGTTHSSSYNEQFF	TGTGCCAGCAGCTTGGGCGGGACTACACACTCAAGCTCCTACAATGAGCAGTTCTTC
TRBJ2-3	TRBV3-1	many	.	CAIRDTQGPDTQYF	TGTGCCATCCGAGATACTCAGGGACCAGATACGCAGTATTTT
TRBJ1-5	TRBV6-2/TRBV6-3	many	.	CASSSDSQPQHF	TGTGCCAGCAGTTCCGACAGTCAGCCCCAGCATTTT
TRBJ2-7	TRBV20-1	.	TRBD1	CSASWDRGRRYEQYF	TGCAGTGCTAGCTGGGACAGGGGGCGCAGATACGAGCAGTACTTC
TRBJ2-2	TRBV30	few	TRBD1	CASSRGLGAGELFF	TGTGCCTCGAGCAGGGGGCTCGGGGCGGGGGAGCTGTTTTTT
TRBJ2-5	TRBV9	.	TRBD1	CASSAETGIEYF	TGTGCCAGCAGCGCAGAGACAGGGATCGAGTACTTC